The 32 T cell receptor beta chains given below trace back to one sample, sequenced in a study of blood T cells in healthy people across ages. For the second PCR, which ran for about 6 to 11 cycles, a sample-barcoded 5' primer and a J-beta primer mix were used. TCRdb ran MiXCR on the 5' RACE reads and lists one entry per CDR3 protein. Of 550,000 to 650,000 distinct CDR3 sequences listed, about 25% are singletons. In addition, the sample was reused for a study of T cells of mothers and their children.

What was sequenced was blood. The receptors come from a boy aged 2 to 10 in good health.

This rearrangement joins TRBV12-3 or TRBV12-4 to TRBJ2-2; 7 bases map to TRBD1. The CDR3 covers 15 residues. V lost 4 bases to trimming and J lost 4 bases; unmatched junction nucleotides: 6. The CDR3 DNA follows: TGTGCCAGCAGTTACGGAGAGGGGGCCACCGGGGAGCTGTTTTTT. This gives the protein CASSYGEGATGELFF.

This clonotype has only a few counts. CDR3 sequence reads: CSAGGGRETQYF. The CDR3 nucleotides read TGCAGTGCGGGTGGGGGTCGAGAGACCCAGTACTTC. The V call is TRBV20-1, the J call TRBJ2-5, with D possibly being TRBD1 or TRBD2 (5 bases each). CDR3 size: 12 residues. The ends were cut back, 6 bases at V and 4 bases at J, with 12 bases in the middle. Germline V gene sequence: CDR1 DFQATT, CDR2 SNEGSKA (reference sequence).

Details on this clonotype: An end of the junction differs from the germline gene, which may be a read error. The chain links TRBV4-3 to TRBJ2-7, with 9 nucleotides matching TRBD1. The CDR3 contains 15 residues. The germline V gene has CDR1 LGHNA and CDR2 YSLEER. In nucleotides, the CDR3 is TGCGCCAGCGGCCATTCAACAGGGGGCCCCTACGAGCAGTACTTC. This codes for CASGHSTGGPYEQYF.

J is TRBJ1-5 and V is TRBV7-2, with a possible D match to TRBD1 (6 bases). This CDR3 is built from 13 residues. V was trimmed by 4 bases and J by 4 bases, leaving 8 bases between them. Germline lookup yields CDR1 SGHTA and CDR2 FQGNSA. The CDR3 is CASSSDRNQPQHF. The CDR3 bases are TGTGCCAGCAGCTCGGACAGAAATCAGCCCCAGCATTTT.

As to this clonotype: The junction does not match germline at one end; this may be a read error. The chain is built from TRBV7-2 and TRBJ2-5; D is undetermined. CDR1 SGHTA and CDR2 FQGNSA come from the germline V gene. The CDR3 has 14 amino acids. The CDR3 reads CASSAKGHEEAQYF. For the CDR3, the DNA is TGTGCCAGCAGCGCAAAGGGCCACGAAGAGGCCCAGTACTTC.

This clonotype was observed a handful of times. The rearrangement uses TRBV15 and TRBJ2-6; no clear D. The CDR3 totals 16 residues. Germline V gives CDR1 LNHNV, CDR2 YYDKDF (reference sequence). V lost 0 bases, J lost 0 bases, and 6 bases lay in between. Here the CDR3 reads CATSRDRSSGANVLTF. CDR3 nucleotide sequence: TGTGCCACCAGCAGAGATCGCTCCTCTGGGGCCAACGTCCTGACTTTC.

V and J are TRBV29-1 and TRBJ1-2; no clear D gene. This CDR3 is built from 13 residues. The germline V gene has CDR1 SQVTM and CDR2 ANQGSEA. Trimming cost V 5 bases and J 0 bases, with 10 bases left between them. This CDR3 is CSVQTEANYGYTF. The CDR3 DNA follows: TGCAGCGTTCAGACGGAGGCTAACTATGGCTACACCTTC.

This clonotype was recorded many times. CDR3 in DNA: TGTGCCAGCAGTTTATCTACAGGGGCCTACGAGCAGTACTTC. This translates into CASSLSTGAYEQYF. The chain employs TRBV12-3 or TRBV12-4 and TRBJ2-7, with TRBD1 identical over 7 bases. This CDR3 comprises 14 residues. V trimming: 2 bases; J trimming: 2 bases; junction bases outside the gene matches: 3.

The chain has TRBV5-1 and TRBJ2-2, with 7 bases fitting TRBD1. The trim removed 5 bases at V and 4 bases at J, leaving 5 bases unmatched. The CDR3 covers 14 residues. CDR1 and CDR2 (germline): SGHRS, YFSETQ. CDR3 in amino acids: CASRGQYRTGELFF. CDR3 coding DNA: TGCGCCAGCAGGGGACAGTACCGCACCGGGGAGCTGTTTTTT.

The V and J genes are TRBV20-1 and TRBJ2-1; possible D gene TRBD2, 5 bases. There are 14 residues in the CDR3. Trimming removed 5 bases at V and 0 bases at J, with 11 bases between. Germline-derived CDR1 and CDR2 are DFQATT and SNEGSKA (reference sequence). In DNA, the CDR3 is TGCAGTGCTCCCCCAGCGGCCTCCTACAATGAGCAGTTCTTC. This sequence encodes CSAPPAASYNEQFF.

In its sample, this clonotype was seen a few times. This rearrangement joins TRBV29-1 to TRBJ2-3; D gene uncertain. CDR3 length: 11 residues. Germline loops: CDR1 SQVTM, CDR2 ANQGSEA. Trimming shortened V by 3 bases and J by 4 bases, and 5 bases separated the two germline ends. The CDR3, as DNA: TGCAGCGTTGACGTGTCAGATACGCAGTATTTT. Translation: CSVDVSDTQYF.

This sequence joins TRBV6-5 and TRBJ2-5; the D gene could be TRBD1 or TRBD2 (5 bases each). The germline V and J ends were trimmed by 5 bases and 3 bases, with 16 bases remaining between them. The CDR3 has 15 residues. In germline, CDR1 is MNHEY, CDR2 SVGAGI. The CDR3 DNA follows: TGTGCCAGCAGTCGGGACCGGGATGGTAAAGAGACCCAGTACTTC. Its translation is CASSRDRDGKETQYF.

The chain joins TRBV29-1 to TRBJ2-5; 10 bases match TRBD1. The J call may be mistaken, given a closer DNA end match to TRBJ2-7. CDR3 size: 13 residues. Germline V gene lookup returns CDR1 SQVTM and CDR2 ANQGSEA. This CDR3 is CSVSRDRGYEQYF. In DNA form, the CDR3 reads TGCAGCGTTAGCCGGGACAGGGGTTACGAGCAGTACTTC.

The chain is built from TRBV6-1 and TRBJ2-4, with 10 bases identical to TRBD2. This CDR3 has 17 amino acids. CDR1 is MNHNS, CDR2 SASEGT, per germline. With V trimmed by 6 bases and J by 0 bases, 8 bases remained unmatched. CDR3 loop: CASRSGRDIIAKNIQYF. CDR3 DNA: TGTGCCAGCAGAAGCGGGAGGGACATTATAGCCAAAAACATTCAGTACTTC.

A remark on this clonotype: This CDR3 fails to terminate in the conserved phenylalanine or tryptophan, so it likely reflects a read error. The CDR3 loop is CAWGLTGLEAFS. The CDR3 DNA reads TGTGCCTGGGGACTTACAGGGCTTGAAGCTTTCTCT. V is TRBV30 and J is TRBJ1-1; a weak D match, TRBD1 (6 bases). The germline V gene has CDR1 GTSNPN and CDR2 SVGIG (reference sequence). Trimming removed 5 bases at V and 7 bases at J, with 14 bases between. This CDR3 spans 12 amino acids.

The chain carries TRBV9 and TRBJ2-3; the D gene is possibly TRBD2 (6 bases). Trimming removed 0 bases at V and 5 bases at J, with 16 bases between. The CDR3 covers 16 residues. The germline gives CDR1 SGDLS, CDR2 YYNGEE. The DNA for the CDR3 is TGTGCCAGCAGCGTAGTCGAGGGAGGTTCAGGAGATACGCAGTATTTT. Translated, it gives CASSVVEGGSGDTQYF.

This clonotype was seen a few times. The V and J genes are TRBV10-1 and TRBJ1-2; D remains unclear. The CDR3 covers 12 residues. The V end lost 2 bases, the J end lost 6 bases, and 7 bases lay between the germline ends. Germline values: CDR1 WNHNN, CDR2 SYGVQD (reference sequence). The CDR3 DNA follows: TGCGCCAGCAGTGAGGGGTATGATGGCTACACCTTC. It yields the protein CASSEGYDGYTF.

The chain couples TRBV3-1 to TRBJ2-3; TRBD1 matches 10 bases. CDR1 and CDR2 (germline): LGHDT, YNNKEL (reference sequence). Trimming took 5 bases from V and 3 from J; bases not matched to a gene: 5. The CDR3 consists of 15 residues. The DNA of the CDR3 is TGTGCCAGCAGCAAAGGGACAGGGGATACAGATACGCAGTATTTT. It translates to CASSKGTGDTDTQYF.

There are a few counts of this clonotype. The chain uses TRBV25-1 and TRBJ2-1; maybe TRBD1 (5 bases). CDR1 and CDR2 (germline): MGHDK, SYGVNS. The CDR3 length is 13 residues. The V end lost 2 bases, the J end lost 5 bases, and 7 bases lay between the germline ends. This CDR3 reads CASSEVGDNEQFF. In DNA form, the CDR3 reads TGTGCCAGCAGTGAAGTAGGGGACAATGAGCAGTTCTTC.

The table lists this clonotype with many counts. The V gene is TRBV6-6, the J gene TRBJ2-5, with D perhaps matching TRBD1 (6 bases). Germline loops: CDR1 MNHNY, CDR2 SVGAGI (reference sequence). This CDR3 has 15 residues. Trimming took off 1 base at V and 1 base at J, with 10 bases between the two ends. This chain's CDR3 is CASSYLDRLQETQYF. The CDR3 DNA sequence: TGTGCCAGCAGTTACTTGGACAGACTCCAAGAGACCCAGTACTTC.

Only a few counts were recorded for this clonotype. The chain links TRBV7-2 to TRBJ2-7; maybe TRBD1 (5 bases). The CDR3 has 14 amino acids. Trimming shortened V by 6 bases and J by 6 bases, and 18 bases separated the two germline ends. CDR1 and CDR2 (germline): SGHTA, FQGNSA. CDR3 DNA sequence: TGTGCCAGCAGTCCCACCCTGCAGGGAAGCGAGCAGTACTTC. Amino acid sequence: CASSPTLQGSEQYF. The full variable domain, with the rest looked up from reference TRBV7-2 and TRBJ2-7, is GAGVSQSPSNKVTEKGKDVELRCDPISGHTALYWYRQSLGQGLEFLIYFQGNSAPDKSGLPSDRFSAERTGGSVSTLTIQRTQQEDSAVYLCASSPTLQGSEQYFGPGTRLTVT.

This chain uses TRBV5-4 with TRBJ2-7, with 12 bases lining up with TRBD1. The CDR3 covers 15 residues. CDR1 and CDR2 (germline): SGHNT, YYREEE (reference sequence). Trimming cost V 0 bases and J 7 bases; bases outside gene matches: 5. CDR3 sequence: CASSLGDRGQEEQYF. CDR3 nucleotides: TGTGCCAGCAGCTTGGGGGACAGGGGGCAGGAGGAGCAGTACTTC.

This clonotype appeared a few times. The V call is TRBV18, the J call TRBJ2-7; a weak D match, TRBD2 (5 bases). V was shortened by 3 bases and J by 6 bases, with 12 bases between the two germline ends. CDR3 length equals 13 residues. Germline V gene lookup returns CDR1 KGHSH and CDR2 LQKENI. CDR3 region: CASSPPDSGEQYF. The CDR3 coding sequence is TGTGCCAGCTCACCGCCGGACTCTGGCGAGCAGTACTTC.

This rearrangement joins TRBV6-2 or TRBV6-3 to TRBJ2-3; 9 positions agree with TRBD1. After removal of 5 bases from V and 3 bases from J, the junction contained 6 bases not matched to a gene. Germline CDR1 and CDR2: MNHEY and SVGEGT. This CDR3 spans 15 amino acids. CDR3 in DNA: TGTGCCAGCAGTCAGGAGACAGGGGGAACAGATACGCAGTATTTT. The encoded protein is CASSQETGGTDTQYF.

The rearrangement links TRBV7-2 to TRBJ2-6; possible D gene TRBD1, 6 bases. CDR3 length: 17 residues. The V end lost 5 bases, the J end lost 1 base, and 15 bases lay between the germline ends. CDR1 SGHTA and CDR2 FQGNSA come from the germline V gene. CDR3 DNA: TGTGCCAGCAGCCCACAGGGTAGTTGGTCTGGGGCCAACGTCCTGACTTTC. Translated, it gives CASSPQGSWSGANVLTF.

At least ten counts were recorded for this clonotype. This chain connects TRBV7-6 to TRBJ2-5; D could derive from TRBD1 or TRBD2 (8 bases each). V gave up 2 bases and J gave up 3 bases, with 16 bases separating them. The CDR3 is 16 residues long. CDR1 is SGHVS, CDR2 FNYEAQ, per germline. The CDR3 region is CASSLQGARGEETQYF. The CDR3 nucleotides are TGTGCCAGCAGCTTACAGGGGGCGCGGGGGGAAGAGACCCAGTACTTC.

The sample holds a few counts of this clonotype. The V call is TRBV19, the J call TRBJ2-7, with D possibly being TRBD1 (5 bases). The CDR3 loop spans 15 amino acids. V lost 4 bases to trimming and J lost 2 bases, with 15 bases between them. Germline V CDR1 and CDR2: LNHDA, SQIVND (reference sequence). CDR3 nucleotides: TGTGCCAGTAGTAGTTACAGCAGGGAAGCCTACGAGCAGTACTTC. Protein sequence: CASSSYSREAYEQYF.

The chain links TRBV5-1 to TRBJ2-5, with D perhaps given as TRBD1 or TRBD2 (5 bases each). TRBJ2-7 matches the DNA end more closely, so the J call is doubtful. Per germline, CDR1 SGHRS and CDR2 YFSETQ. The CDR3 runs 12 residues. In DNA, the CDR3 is TGCGCCAGCAGCCCCGGGACGCTCGAGCAGTACTTC. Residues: CASSPGTLEQYF.

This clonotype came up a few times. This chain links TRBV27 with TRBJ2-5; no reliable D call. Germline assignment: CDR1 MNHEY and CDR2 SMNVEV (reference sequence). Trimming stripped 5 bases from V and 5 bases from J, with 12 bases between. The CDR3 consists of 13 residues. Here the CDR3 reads CASSTGRRETQYF. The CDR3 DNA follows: TGTGCCAGCAGTACCGGACGGCGGGAGACCCAGTACTTC.

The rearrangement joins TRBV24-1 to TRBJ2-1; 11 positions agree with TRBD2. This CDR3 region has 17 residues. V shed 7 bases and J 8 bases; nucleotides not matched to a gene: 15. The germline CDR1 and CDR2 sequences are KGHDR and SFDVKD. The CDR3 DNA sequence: TGTGCCACCAGCGGGACAGCCCTAGCGGGAGGACAGGATGAGCAGTTCTTC. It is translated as CATSGTALAGGQDEQFF.

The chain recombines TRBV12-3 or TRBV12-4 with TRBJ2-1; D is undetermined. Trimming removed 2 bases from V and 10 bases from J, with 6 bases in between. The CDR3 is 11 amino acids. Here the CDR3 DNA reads TGTGCCAGCAGTTTATACGAGGAGCAGTTCTTC. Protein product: CASSLYEEQFF.

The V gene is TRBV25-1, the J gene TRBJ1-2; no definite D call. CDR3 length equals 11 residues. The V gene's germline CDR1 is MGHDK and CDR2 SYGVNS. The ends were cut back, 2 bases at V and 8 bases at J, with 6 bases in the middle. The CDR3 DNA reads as TGTGCCAGCAGTGAAACTACAGGCTACACCTTC. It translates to CASSETTGYTF.